There are a few counts of the clone carrying this T cell receptor (beta chain). This specimen comes from a study of T-cell memory formation after mild COVID-19. This CDR3 is built from 16 residues. Germline CDR1 SGHTA, CDR2 FQGNSA. V was cut by 4 bases and J by 1 base, with 11 bases left in between. Each CDR3 protein gets one entry after TCRdb re-called the 5' RACE reads with MiXCR. The table includes hundreds of thousands of distinct CDR3 sequences, about 17% detected once. The sample taken for sequencing was PBMCs or a T cell subset sorted from them (not recorded which). This sequence was found in a man aged 18 to 30 who had mild COVID-19 (a few samples of this study predate the infection). Cell type and time point are not known. This chain links TRBV7-2 with TRBJ1-6; no clear D gene. CDR3 nucleotides: TGTGCCAGCAGCTCACCCAAAGGGTCCTATAATTCACCCCTCCACTTT. Translation gives CASSSPKGSYNSPLHF. Full variable domain (outside the CDR3, taken from reference TRBV7-2 and TRBJ1-6): GAGVSQSPSNKVTEKGKDVELRCDPISGHTALYWYRQSLGQGLEFLIYFQGNSAPDKSGLPSDRFSAERTGGSVSTLTIQRTQQEDSAVYLCASSSPKGSYNSPLHFGNGTRLTVT.